This T cell receptor beta chain was recovered during a study of T cell repertoires in cytomegalovirus infection. Trimming removed 1 base at V and 3 bases at J, with 7 bases between. CDR1 and CDR2 (germline): SGHDN, FVKESK. This CDR3 spans 14 amino acids. Concerning this clonotype: Its antigen is as yet unknown.

TCRdb fed the reads into MiXCR, producing one record per CDR3 protein. The table has about 830,000 distinct CDR3 sequences, around a third seen once; the top ten hold around 12%. This TCR came from a human donor in good health (CMV status not recorded). Some clones in this sample may be carry-over from other donors' samples. The V and J genes are TRBV14 and TRBJ1-3; no firm D call. The sequencing used cultured CD8+ T cells from PBMCs, collected from culture after CMV antigen stimulation. CDR3 nucleotides: TGTGCCAGCAGCCAAGTCAGGTTTGGAAACACCATATATTTT. This sequence encodes CASSQVRFGNTIYF.